Listed below are T cell receptor beta chains from one sample, sequenced in a study of blood T cell repertoires in COVID-19. This table comes from immunoSEQ multiplex PCR, and its TCRdb copy is limited to in-frame clones, with some not included. The data hold some 67,000 clones, with 75% to 80% observed a single time. Sequences were obtained from peripheral blood. The receptors derive from a woman aged 55-70 years with acute or convalescent COVID-19. Each CDR3 is given with its conserved first and last residue. Fields, in order: J gene, clone size, V gene, D gene, CDR3 protein, CDR3 DNA. The D gene is left open where the match is weak. For some rows the clone size is stated as once, few or many, or as a class when expanded; others skip it.

TRBJ1-5	few	TRBV6-5	TRBD1	CASSTTGGSQPQHF	TGTGCCAGCAGTACTACAGGGGGCAGTCAGCCCCAGCATTTT
TRBJ2-7	-	TRBV30	TRBD2	CAWSVSSGAYEQYF	TGTGCCTGGAGTGTCTCTAGCGGGGCCTACGAGCAGTACTTC
TRBJ2-3	-	TRBV4-3	-	CASSQAQGLSTDTQYF	TGCGCCAGCAGCCAAGCTCAGGGTCTCAGCACAGATACGCAGTATTTT
TRBJ2-5	-	TRBV11-1	-	CASSKDQGHQETQYF	TGTGCCAGCAGCAAAGATCAGGGCCACCAAGAGACCCAGTACTTC
TRBJ1-3	-	TRBV3-1/TRBV3-2	-	CASSQGHVYTIYF	TGTGCCAGCAGCCAGGGGCACGTTTACACCATATATTTT
TRBJ1-2	-	TRBV13	TRBD1	CASSLLGGAGGVRGYTF	TGTGCCAGCAGCCTCCTCGGAGGGGCAGGGGGCGTGAGGGGCTACACCTTC
TRBJ2-2	-	TRBV19	-	CASSISVQYTGELFF	TGTGCCAGTAGTATCTCGGTACAGTACACCGGGGAGCTGTTTTTT
TRBJ1-1	-	TRBV6-5	-	CASNHRESTEAFF	TGTGCCAGCAACCACAGGGAGAGCACTGAAGCTTTCTTT
TRBJ1-4	-	TRBV27	-	CASSLSTWGRPNEKLFF	TGTGCCAGCAGTTTATCCACCTGGGGGAGGCCTAATGAAAAACTGTTTTTT
TRBJ1-1	few	TRBV6-5	TRBD1	CASSATKDREAFF	TGTGCCAGCAGCGCAACGAAGGACAGGGAAGCTTTCTTT
TRBJ1-6	few	TRBV3-1/TRBV3-2	-	CASSLTLAGSPLHF	TGTGCCAGCAGCCTCACACTCGCGGGTTCACCCCTCCACTTT
TRBJ1-5	-	TRBV2	-	CASRRQSNQPQHF	TGTGCCAGCCGTAGACAGAGCAATCAGCCCCAGCATTTT
TRBJ1-1	-	TRBV6-5	-	CASRTIILTEAFF	TGTGCCAGCAGAACTATTATACTCACTGAAGCTTTCTTT
TRBJ2-2	few	TRBV29-1	-	CSVAIPGELFF	TGCAGCGTTGCCATCCCCGGGGAGCTGTTTTTT
TRBJ1-4	few	TRBV2	-	CASAQGGEKLFF	TGTGCCAGCGCACAGGGCGGTGAAAAACTGTTTTTT
TRBJ1-2	-	TRBV27	-	CASSFAGNYGYTF	TGTGCCAGCAGTTTCGCAGGGAACTATGGCTACACCTTC
TRBJ1-4	few	TRBV2	-	CASSRESLNEKLFF	TGTGCCAGCAGCCGGGAGAGCCTTAATGAAAAACTGTTTTTT
TRBJ1-6	-	TRBV23-1	TRBD1	CASTVDRGNSPLHF	TGCGCCAGCACCGTTGACAGGGGTAATTCACCCCTCCACTTT
TRBJ1-6	-	TRBV18	TRBD1	CASSRDRANSPLHF	TGTGCCAGCTCCCGGGACAGGGCGAATTCACCCCTCCACTTT
TRBJ2-7	-	TRBV7-9	-	CASSSPIPDSHYEQYF	TGTGCCAGCAGCTCCCCCATTCCGGACAGCCACTACGAGCAGTACTTC
TRBJ2-6	-	TRBV5-1	-	CASSLVQNSGANVLTF	TGCGCCAGCAGCTTGGTGCAGAACTCTGGGGCCAACGTCCTGACTTTC
TRBJ1-1	-	TRBV29-1	-	CSVYWGSGQEAFF	TGCAGCGTTTATTGGGGATCGGGACAAGAAGCTTTCTTT
TRBJ1-2	once	TRBV3-1/TRBV3-2	TRBD1	CASSSGGVGGYTF	TGTGCCAGCTCTTCAGGGGGAGTGGGTGGCTACACCTTC
TRBJ1-1	-	TRBV30	TRBD1	CAWGQVSSAFF	TGTGCCTGGGGACAGGTCTCGTCGGCTTTCTTT
TRBJ1-2	-	TRBV12-3/TRBV12-4	-	CASSLSYGYTF	TGTGCCAGCAGCCTCAGCTATGGCTACACCTTC
TRBJ1-2	-	TRBV3-1/TRBV3-2	-	CASSQDTDTFTF	TGTGCCAGCAGCCAAGATACCGACACCTTCACCTTC
TRBJ2-5	-	TRBV21-1	-	CASSKVASGGPRMETQYF	TGTGCCAGCAGCAAAGTAGCTAGCGGGGGGCCTAGGATGGAGACCCAGTACTTC